This is a list of T cell receptor beta chains from one sample in a study of cytomegalovirus exposure and HLA in healthy donors. Here immunoSEQ multiplex PCR was the method, and the copy in TCRdb shows in-frame clones only, minus some. This sample yields 90,000 to 95,000 clones, of which around 84% are seen a single time; approximately 2% belongs to the top ten. Sequencing was done on a sample of PBMCs. These receptors came from a man aged 18 to 30 in good health and CMV-seronegative. Both conserved end residues are part of each CDR3. A D gene is named only where the DNA matches it firmly. Expanded clones get a size class; other rows say once, few or many, or leave the size out.

D	length	V	J	size	DNA	CDR3
.	15	TRBV5-6	TRBJ2-2	once	TGTGCCAGCAGCTTGGTAAGAGGGCAAGCCGGGGAGCTGTTTTTT	CASSLVRGQAGELFF
TRBD1	14	TRBV5-1	TRBJ2-7	.	TGCGCCAGCAGCTTGGAGGGACAGGGCGTGCGGCAGTACTTC	CASSLEGQGVRQYF
.	18	TRBV4-2	TRBJ2-6	.	TGTGCCAGCAGCCACCGAGGGTTAGACGACTCTGGGGCCAACGTCCTGACTTTC	CASSHRGLDDSGANVLTF
.	13	TRBV19	TRBJ2-5	.	TGTGCCAGTGTTGGCGGGACCCAAGAGACCCAGTACTTC	CASVGGTQETQYF
.	12	TRBV19	TRBJ1-3	.	TGTGCCAGTAGTACAACTGGAAACACCATATATTTT	CASSTTGNTIYF
TRBD1	15	TRBV7-2	TRBJ1-6	once	TGTGCCAGCAGCCTGGGGACAGGGGGGAGTTCACCCCTCCACTTT	CASSLGTGGSSPLHF
.	15	TRBV7-2	TRBJ1-3	.	TGTGCCAGCAGCTTAGAATGGCGGGGGATGGACACCATATATTTT	CASSLEWRGMDTIYF
TRBD1	16	TRBV10-3	TRBJ1-5	.	TGTGCCAGCAGTGAAACCGGGACAGGGGCTGGGCAGCCCCAGCATTTT	CASSETGTGAGQPQHF
.	14	TRBV5-4	TRBJ2-7	.	TGTGCCAGCAGCTTGAGGACTTATCCCTACGAGCAGTACTTC	CASSLRTYPYEQYF
.	13	TRBV29-1	TRBJ2-5	once	TGCAGCGTTTCCACAGGATCGAGAGAGACCCAGTACTTC	CSVSTGSRETQYF
.	12	TRBV2	TRBJ2-7	once	TGTGCCAGCAGTGAATTGCCCGGGGGGCAGTACTTC	CASSELPGGQYF
.	15	TRBV11-2	TRBJ1-4	.	TGTGCCAGCAGCTTCTCGACAGTGACTAATGAAAAACTGTTTTTT	CASSFSTVTNEKLFF
.	13	TRBV30	TRBJ2-3	.	TGTGCTTTTGAGTTTACTAGCACAGATACGCAGTATTTT	CAFEFTSTDTQYF
.	12	TRBV7-6	TRBJ2-5	.	TGTGCCAGCTTCGACCAGGATGAGACCCAGTACTTC	CASFDQDETQYF
.	17	TRBV11-2	TRBJ1-5	.	TGTGCCAGCAGCTTGGCAGGCTCGGGTAGCGGCAATCAGCCCCAGCATTTT	CASSLAGSGSGNQPQHF
TRBD1	15	TRBV6-1	TRBJ2-7	.	TGTGCCAGCAGATCTCCCCGGGACAGGGGCAACGAGCAGTACTTC	CASRSPRDRGNEQYF
TRBD2	15	TRBV19	TRBJ2-5	.	TGTGCCAGTAGTATAGTCGGGGAGGGAGGAGAGACCCAGTACTTC	CASSIVGEGGETQYF
TRBD1	13	TRBV2	TRBJ1-2	few	TGTGCCAGCAGCCCCACAGGGGACTATGGCTACACCTTC	CASSPTGDYGYTF
TRBD2	16	TRBV11-2	TRBJ2-2	.	TGTGCCAGCAGGGGCTCGCGGGGGGCCAACACCGGGGAGCTGTTTTTT	CASRGSRGANTGELFF
.	14	TRBV18	TRBJ2-7	once	TGTGCCAGCTCACGTTCTCGACTCATCTACGAGCAGTACTTC	CASSRSRLIYEQYF
TRBD1	14	TRBV6-5	TRBJ1-2	.	TGTGCCAGCAGTTACAACAGGGGCAACTATGGCTACACCTTC	CASSYNRGNYGYTF
TRBD1	18	TRBV7-2	TRBJ1-5	.	TGTGCCAGCAGCCACGGCGGACAGGGACGGGGTAGCAATCAGCCCCAGCATTTT	CASSHGGQGRGSNQPQHF
TRBD1	15	TRBV27	TRBJ2-5	once	TGTGCCAGCAGGCGGACAGGGGGTCTAGAAGAGACCCAGTACTTC	CASRRTGGLEETQYF
TRBD1	14	TRBV2	TRBJ2-7	.	TGTGCCAGCAGTGTGGACAGGGGGAACTACGAGCAGTACTTC	CASSVDRGNYEQYF
.	15	TRBV30	TRBJ2-7	.	TGTGCCTGGAGCTTCGGGACTTTTAGCAGATCCGAGCAGTACTTC	CAWSFGTFSRSEQYF
TRBD1	14	TRBV5-1	TRBJ1-2	.	TGCGCCAGCAGCTTGGGTGACAGGGACTATGGCTACACCTTC	CASSLGDRDYGYTF
.	13	TRBV11-2	TRBJ2-3	.	TGTGCCAGCAGCCCAGGGCCCCCGGGTACGCAGTATTTT	CASSPGPPGTQYF
.	15	TRBV5-1	TRBJ2-3	.	TGCGCCAGCAGCGTGCTGACAGCTAGCACAGATACGCAGTATTTT	CASSVLTASTDTQYF
.	15	TRBV9	TRBJ2-2	.	TGTGCCAGCAGCCCTAGGACAGAATACACCGGGGAGCTGTTTTTT	CASSPRTEYTGELFF